A single sample is the source of the 18 T cell receptor beta chains below, sequenced in a study of blood T cell repertoires in COVID-19. TCRdb's copy holds only in-frame clones and misses some; the assay was immunoSEQ multiplex PCR. Of roughly 300,000 clones listed, roughly 86% were seen once; the top ten hold roughly 7.1%. Sample: peripheral blood. All receptors derive from a woman aged 45-59 years who had recovered from COVID-19.

This clone was recorded once. The rearrangement uses TRBV7-2 and TRBJ1-2; 12 bases are shared with TRBD1. Unmatched junction bases numbered 8, after V lost 5 bases and J lost 1 base. The CDR3 has 17 amino acids. In germline, CDR1 is SGHTA, CDR2 FQGNSA. CDR3 region: CASSPGDRGRSNYGYTF. The CDR3, as DNA: TGTGCCAGCAGCCCGGGGGACAGGGGGCGAAGTAACTATGGCTACACCTTC.

J is TRBJ2-3 and V is TRBV28; maybe TRBD1 (5 bases). Trimming removed 6 bases from V and 3 bases from J, with 22 bases in between. The length of the CDR3 is 17 residues. Germline V gene sequence: CDR1 MDHEN, CDR2 SYDVKM. Here the CDR3 DNA reads TGTGCCAGCAGAGGGGTCCCAAGGCGCCGAAGGACAGATACGCAGTATTTT. Translated, it gives CASRGVPRRRRTDTQYF.

This clone was seen only once. The chain employs TRBV3-1 (or the pseudogene TRBV3-2) and TRBJ2-7; the D gene is possibly TRBD2 (6 bases). CDR1 and CDR2 from the germline V gene are LGHDT and YNNKEL (reference sequence). This CDR3 spans 14 amino acids. The germline V and J ends were trimmed by 1 base and 5 bases, with 12 bases remaining between them. CDR3 DNA sequence: TGTGCCAGCAGCCAAGTGCCGGGACTCCACGAGCAGTACTTC. This translates into CASSQVPGLHEQYF.

J is TRBJ1-4 and V is TRBV2; D is unresolved. CDR1 is SNHLY, CDR2 FYNNEI, per germline. Trimming took off 0 bases at V and 7 bases at J, with 9 bases between the two ends. The CDR3 is 14 residues long. As DNA, the CDR3 is TGTGCCAGCAGTGAAGCGTTAACGGGTGAAAAACTGTTTTTT. It is translated as CASSEALTGEKLFF.

The chain uses TRBV6-1 and TRBJ2-7; D possibly corresponds to TRBD2 (5 bases). V lost 2 bases, J lost 0 bases, and 8 bases lay in between. This CDR3 has 14 residues. CDR1 is MNHNS and CDR2 is SASEGT in the germline V gene. The CDR3 nucleotides read TGTGCCAGCAGTGAAACGGGAAGCTCCTACGAGCAGTACTTC. This encodes CASSETGSSYEQYF.

The rearrangement joins TRBV6-2 or TRBV6-3 to TRBJ2-3; 9 positions agree with TRBD2. Trimming removed 2 bases from V and 2 bases from J; junction bases left unmatched: 5. The CDR3 consists of 16 residues. CDR1 and CDR2 from the germline V gene are MNHEY and SVGEGT. CDR3 sequence: CASSYPLAGLTDTQYF. The CDR3 DNA reads as TGTGCCAGCAGTTACCCCCTAGCGGGACTCACAGATACGCAGTATTTT.

The chain has TRBV28 and TRBJ1-1, with TRBD1 as a possible D gene (6 bases). V lost 7 bases to trimming and J lost 7 bases, with 13 bases between them. The length of the CDR3 is 12 residues. The germline V gene encodes CDR1 MDHEN and CDR2 SYDVKM. The CDR3 reads CASTRTAIEAFF. Here the CDR3 DNA reads TGTGCCAGCACCCGGACAGCGATTGAAGCTTTCTTT.

J is TRBJ2-2 and V is TRBV4-3; D may be TRBD1 (6 bases). Germline CDR1 and CDR2: LGHNA and YSLEER. V lost 0 bases and J 6 bases, leaving 11 bases between the germline ends. The CDR3 has 15 residues. CDR3 DNA sequence: TGCGCCAGCAGCCAAGAGAGGGGGTTAGCCGGGGAGCTGTTTTTT. Its translation: CASSQERGLAGELFF.

This clone showed up just once. The chain recombines TRBV29-1 with TRBJ1-2, with a tentative D call TRBD1 (5 bases). The V end was cut by 7 bases, the J end by 7 bases, with 13 bases between. Germline values: CDR1 SQVTM, CDR2 ANQGSEA. CDR3 size: 11 residues. CDR3 in amino acids: CSGLGGSGYTF. The DNA for the CDR3 is TGCAGCGGACTTGGGGGGAGTGGCTACACCTTC.

The chain is built from TRBV30 and TRBJ1-1; D is possibly TRBD1 (6 bases). V lost 2 bases, J lost 6 bases, and 16 bases lay in between. The CDR3 totals 14 residues. Germline V gene lookup returns CDR1 GTSNPN and CDR2 SVGIG (reference sequence). CDR3 protein: CAWSTTGSRAEAFF. CDR3 in DNA: TGTGCCTGGAGTACAACAGGGAGTAGGGCTGAAGCTTTCTTT.

The table lists this clone with a count of one. The chain links TRBV7-2 to TRBJ2-5, with a tentative D call TRBD2 (6 bases). Looked up from germline, CDR1 is SGHTA and CDR2 is FQGNSA. V was cut by 5 bases and J by 1 base, with 11 bases left in between. This CDR3 region has 14 residues. The CDR3 here is CASSLTSGQETQYF. The CDR3 region has the DNA TGTGCCAGCAGCCTGACTAGTGGCCAAGAGACCCAGTACTTC.

The chain is built from TRBV29-1 and TRBJ2-7; possible D gene TRBD2, 5 bases. With 6 bases removed from V and 1 base from J, the gap between germline ends came to 13 bases. The length of the CDR3 is 13 residues. Germline loops: CDR1 SQVTM, CDR2 ANQGSEA. For the CDR3, the DNA is TGCAGCGTCTCCGTGGGAGCTTCCTACGAGCAGTACTTC. This gives the protein CSVSVGASYEQYF.

The chain carries TRBV7-9 and TRBJ2-7; no firm D call. Germline CDR1 and CDR2: SEHNR and FQNEAQ (reference sequence). The CDR3 sequence is 18 residues long. The ends were cut back, 2 bases at V and 2 bases at J, with 22 bases in the middle. Here the CDR3 DNA reads TGTGCCAGCAGCTTAACCCTTTCGTGGTCGGGTGACCCCTACGAGCAGTACTTC. This gives the protein CASSLTLSWSGDPYEQYF.

There are a few counts of this clone. J is TRBJ1-5 and V is TRBV6-1, with TRBD1 matching 10 bases. The J segment lost 6 bases and the V segment lost 3 bases, leaving 8 bases of the junction unmatched. The CDR3 covers 16 residues. Germline CDR1 and CDR2: MNHNS and SASEGT. Written as DNA, the CDR3 is TGTGCCAGCAGTGATCGACAGGGGGCCCGGAGTCAGCCCCAGCATTTT. It specifies CASSDRQGARSQPQHF.

V usage is TRBV27 and J usage is TRBJ1-1, with D unresolved. The CDR3 runs to 15 residues. Germline V gene sequence: CDR1 MNHEY, CDR2 SMNVEV (reference sequence). V lost 4 bases to trimming and J lost 3 bases, with 15 bases between them. The DNA of the CDR3 is TGTGCCAGCAGTTCGTATTCGGCGGCGGACACTGAAGCTTTCTTT. This sequence encodes CASSSYSAADTEAFF.

This clone was detected a few times. J is TRBJ2-1 and V is TRBV7-2; D is uncertain. V lost 3 bases, J lost 0 bases, and 9 bases lay in between. This CDR3 is 15 amino acids long. Germline V CDR1 and CDR2: SGHTA, FQGNSA. CDR3 region: CASSFGAYSYNEQFF. CDR3 in DNA: TGTGCCAGCAGCTTCGGTGCTTACTCCTACAATGAGCAGTTCTTC.

This clone showed up just once. The chain links TRBV6-5 to TRBJ1-6; 9 bases agree with TRBD1. The CDR3 is 14 residues long. V lost 6 bases to trimming and J lost 9 bases; unmatched junction nucleotides: 6. Germline V gene data show CDR1 as MNHEY and CDR2 as SVGAGI. The CDR3, as DNA: TGTGCCAGCAGCCCGGGGACAGGGAGTTCACCCCTCCACTTT. It is translated as CASSPGTGSSPLHF.

This sequence joins TRBV6-5 and TRBJ1-1; perhaps TRBD1 as D (5 bases). CDR1 is MNHEY and CDR2 is SVGAGI in the germline V gene. The CDR3 is 15 residues long. Between the trimmed V and J ends, which lost 7 bases and 5 bases, there was a span of 20 bases. The CDR3 bases are TGTGCCAGCACTCTAGGGGCATTTATGGGGACTGAAGCTTTCTTT. It specifies CASTLGAFMGTEAFF.